This T cell receptor (beta chain) originates from a study of Graves' ophthalmopathy and Graves' hyperthyroidism. V gave up 7 bases and J gave up 7 bases, with 25 bases separating them. Per the germline V gene, CDR1 is MDHEN and CDR2 is SYDVKM. The CDR3 spans 16 residues. As the template, RNA transcripts were used to amplify TCR beta CDR3 regions. Second-round multiplex PCR came after first-round RT-PCR with HTBI primers. Each CDR3 protein gets one entry after TCRdb re-called the multiplex PCR reads with MiXCR. This sample has around 400,000 distinct CDR3 sequences; about 18% occur once, and the top ten carry around 1.5%. This clonotype was picked up many times.

The source is a woman between 18 and 29 years old with Graves' ophthalmopathy. The sequenced material came from peripheral blood. The chain combines TRBV28 with TRBJ2-5, with a weak D call TRBD1 (5 bases). CDR3 nucleotides: TGTGCCAGCATGGCCGCCGCTACGGGCTGGCAGGGGACCCAGTACTTC. This encodes CASMAAATGWQGTQYF.